The rows below give T cell receptor beta chains drawn from one sample of a study of OX40 agonist ivuxolimab in advanced cancers. TCRdb's table, derived via immunoSEQ multiplex PCR, lists solely in-frame clones and lacks some. The data contain 20,000 to 25,000 clones, around nine tenths of them seen just once; the ten biggest clones take up around 50%. This material consisted of CD4+ or CD8+ T cells sorted from blood, taken in a trial of the OX40 agonist ivuxolimab. Receptors originate from an adult with an advanced solid tumor such as melanoma, head and neck, liver or kidney cancer. Each CDR3 is given with its conserved first and last residue. The D gene is left open where the match is weak. The listing skips clone size in some rows; elsewhere it reads once, few, many or a size class.

D	size	V	J	CDR3	DNA
-	few	TRBV7-9	TRBJ2-7	CASSSGIDTSYEQYF	TGTGCCAGCAGCTCAGGGATCGACACGTCCTACGAGCAGTACTTC
-	few	TRBV2	TRBJ2-7	CASSPGSYEQYF	TGTGCCAGCAGTCCGGGGTCATACGAGCAGTACTTC
-	-	TRBV27	TRBJ2-1	CASSLRGGPDEQFF	TGTGCCAGCAGTTTGAGGGGGGGCCCGGATGAGCAGTTCTTC
-	-	TRBV5-1	TRBJ2-3	CASSSATRADTQYF	TGCGCCAGCAGCTCCGCCACGCGCGCAGATACGCAGTATTTT
-	-	TRBV27	TRBJ2-1	CASSYMGWDEQFF	TGTGCCAGCAGTTATATGGGTTGGGATGAGCAGTTCTTC
TRBD1	-	TRBV4-2	TRBJ1-2	CASNTDRAAEGYTF	TGTGCCAGCAATACGGACAGGGCGGCGGAGGGCTACACCTTC
TRBD1	few	TRBV7-6	TRBJ1-5	CASSPGGWDQPQHF	TGTGCCAGCAGTCCAGGGGGCTGGGATCAGCCCCAGCATTTT
-	-	TRBV25-1	TRBJ2-3	CASSVPARQGDTQYF	TGTGCCAGCAGTGTCCCGGCCCGGCAGGGAGATACGCAGTATTTT
-	-	TRBV5-5	TRBJ2-7	CASSLGGGEQYF	TGTGCCAGCAGCTTGGGTGGGGGAGAGCAGTACTTC
-	-	TRBV7-9	TRBJ2-1	CASSLVGRSYNEQFF	TGTGCCAGCAGCTTAGTCGGTCGCTCCTACAATGAGCAGTTCTTC
-	-	TRBV7-8	TRBJ2-3	CASSLTPGGTDTQYF	TGTGCCAGCAGCTTAACCCCAGGGGGGACAGATACGCAGTATTTT
TRBD2	-	TRBV4-2	TRBJ2-3	CASSPNSGGADTQYF	TGTGCCAGCAGCCCTAATAGCGGGGGGGCAGATACGCAGTATTTT
-	-	TRBV19	TRBJ2-7	CASSYGTTYEQYF	TGTGCCAGTAGCTACGGGACAACCTACGAGCAGTACTTC
-	-	TRBV29-1	TRBJ2-5	CSVEGSVSRDGQYF	TGCAGCGTCGAGGGTAGTGTCTCAAGAGACGGCCAGTACTTC
TRBD1	-	TRBV5-4	TRBJ2-1	CASSFRGTSYNEQFF	TGTGCCAGCAGCTTCAGGGGGACGTCCTACAATGAGCAGTTCTTC
TRBD2	-	TRBV5-4	TRBJ2-3	CASSFGAGGYTDTQYF	TGTGCCAGCAGCTTTGGAGCGGGGGGGTACACAGATACGCAGTATTTT
-	-	TRBV7-8	TRBJ2-3	CASSLALETYISTDTQYF	TGTGCCAGCAGCTTAGCGCTTGAGACTTATATTAGCACAGATACGCAGTATTTT
TRBD1	-	TRBV4-2	TRBJ1-6	CASSRDSHSPLHF	TGTGCCAGCAGCCGGGACAGTCATTCACCCCTCCACTTT
-	-	TRBV6-5	TRBJ2-1	CASSPQGPSYNEQFF	TGTGCCAGCAGCCCCCAGGGGCCCTCCTACAATGAGCAGTTCTTC
-	-	TRBV4-1	TRBJ1-1	CASSQALLNTEAFF	TGCGCCAGCAGCCAAGCCCTCCTGAACACTGAAGCTTTCTTT
-	-	TRBV6-6	TRBJ1-6	CASSSGIGHSPLHF	TGTGCCAGCAGTAGCGGTATCGGACATTCACCCCTCCACTTT
TRBD1	-	TRBV11-2	TRBJ1-2	CASSLDGGTAYYGYTF	TGTGCCAGCAGCTTAGATGGTGGGACAGCATACTATGGCTACACCTTC
-	-	TRBV5-6	TRBJ2-3	CASSLGGETDTQYF	TGTGCCAGCAGCTTGGGAGGGGAGACAGATACGCAGTATTTT
-	-	TRBV4-1	TRBJ1-6	CASSQVGSSYNSPLHF	TGCGCCAGCAGCCAAGTGGGGAGCTCCTATAATTCACCCCTCCACTTT
-	-	TRBV4-1	TRBJ1-6	CASSPQDSYNSPLHF	TGCGCCAGCAGCCCCCAGGACTCCTATAATTCACCCCTCCACTTT
-	-	TRBV30	TRBJ2-1	CAWSRDTDGDEQFF	TGTGCCTGGAGCCGGGACACCGACGGGGATGAGCAGTTCTTC
TRBD1	-	TRBV7-9	TRBJ2-2	CASSSRQGTTGELFF	TGTGCCAGCAGCTCCAGACAGGGGACCACCGGGGAGCTGTTTTTT
TRBD2	-	TRBV27	TRBJ2-3	CASSHPGLAGVTDTQYF	TGTGCCAGCAGTCACCCGGGACTAGCGGGGGTTACAGATACGCAGTATTTT
-	few	TRBV27	TRBJ2-1	CASSRSTGTVTYNEQFF	TGTGCCAGCAGTCGATCAACCGGGACGGTAACCTACAATGAGCAGTTCTTC
TRBD1	-	TRBV2	TRBJ2-3	CASSEGRGQGRSTDTQYF	TGTGCCAGCAGTGAAGGTCGGGGACAGGGTAGAAGCACAGATACGCAGTATTTT
-	-	TRBV6-6	TRBJ1-2	CASRGPGPSNYGYTF	TGTGCCAGCAGGGGACCGGGACCAAGTAACTATGGCTACACCTTC
-	-	TRBV30	TRBJ2-1	CASRGGGRDYNEQLF	TGTGCCTCTAGGGGGGGTGGCAGGGACTACAATGAGCAGCTCTTC
TRBD2	many	TRBV10-1	TRBJ2-3	CASSEAGVGTQYF	TGCGCCAGCAGTGAGGCGGGGGTAGGTACGCAGTATTTT
TRBD1	-	TRBV30	TRBJ2-3	CAWSGGQGVADTQYF	TGTGCCTGGAGCGGAGGACAGGGAGTTGCAGATACGCAGTATTTT
TRBD1	-	TRBV15	TRBJ1-4	CATSSGTGGNYEKLFF	TGTGCCACCAGCTCCGGGACAGGGGGGAACTACGAAAAACTGTTTTTT
-	-	TRBV6-1	TRBJ2-7	CASSEALYRAGVFYEQYF	TGTGCCAGCAGTGAAGCGCTATATCGGGCAGGGGTCTTCTACGAGCAGTACTTC
TRBD1	-	TRBV6-5	TRBJ1-1	CASSFGTGGNTEAFF	TGTGCCAGCAGTTTCGGGACAGGGGGAAACACTGAAGCTTTCTTT
-	-	TRBV4-1	TRBJ2-1	CASSQGGLTYNEQFF	TGCGCCAGCAGCCAAGGCGGACTAACCTACAATGAGCAGTTCTTC
-	-	TRBV7-9	TRBJ2-7	CASSARDISYEQYF	TGTGCCAGCAGCGCACGGGACATATCCTACGAGCAGTACTTC
-	-	TRBV29-1	TRBJ2-5	CSVDRFLQETQYF	TGCAGCGTTGATAGGTTCCTACAAGAGACCCAGTACTTC
-	-	TRBV5-6	TRBJ2-5	CASGLAAEETQYF	TGTGCCAGCGGCCTCGCCGCAGAAGAGACCCAGTACTTC
-	-	TRBV5-6	TRBJ2-7	CASSRGQAYEQYF	TGTGCCAGCAGCCGAGGACAAGCCTACGAGCAGTACTTC
TRBD2	-	TRBV7-9	TRBJ2-5	CASSQGRTSSHQETQYF	TGTGCCAGCAGCCAGGGACGGACTAGTTCTCACCAAGAGACCCAGTACTTC